This paragraph covers one T cell receptor beta chain sequence. Its antigen is not known. This specimen comes from a study of T cells in Graves' hyperthyroidism and ophthalmopathy. Study-level findings and limits: Median prediction lead before ophthalmopathy onset was 5 to 7.5 months with the model. From stable hyperthyroidism, ophthalmopathy was set apart by a 13 V-J model.

Under 3 months was the duration of disease in ophthalmopathy patients, who also had a Clinical Activity Score of at least 3 and a NOSPECS grade of at least 4. Patients with uncontrolled infections, other autoimmune diseases, pregnancy or lactation were excluded. From germline, CDR1 is SGHRS and CDR2 YFSETQ. Trimming cost V 3 bases and J 8 bases; bases outside gene matches: 13. This CDR3 is 16 amino acids long. RNA transcripts gave rise to amplified TCR beta CDR3 regions. The HTBI primer set was used in a first-round RT-PCR of the TCR CDR3. TCRdb reprocessed the multiplex PCR reads via MiXCR and lists one record per CDR3 protein. The table shows about 600,000 distinct CDR3 sequences, with about a sixth occurring only once.

V usage is TRBV5-1 and J usage is TRBJ2-2; 7 nucleotides agree with TRBD2. This receptor was taken from a middle-aged woman with Graves' ophthalmopathy. Sequenced input: blood. DNA of the CDR3: TGCGCCAGCAGCTCCGGCGGGGGTGCTCCGAAGGGGGAGCTGTTTTTT. This sequence encodes CASSSGGGAPKGELFF.